These 12 T cell receptor beta chains originate from one sample sequenced in a study of OX40 agonist ivuxolimab in advanced cancers. Here immunoSEQ multiplex PCR was the method, and the copy in TCRdb shows in-frame clones only, minus some. The repertoire holds tens of thousands of clones, over 90% seen once, with 15% to 20% in the top ten. This specimen consisted of CD4+ or CD8+ T cells sorted from blood, obtained in a trial of the OX40 agonist ivuxolimab. Receptors were obtained from an adult with an advanced solid tumor such as melanoma, head and neck, liver or kidney cancer.

This chain links TRBV19 with TRBJ1-1; 7 bases are a match to TRBD1. The ends lost 4 bases at V and 10 bases at J; junction bases unmatched: 15. The germline CDR1 and CDR2 sequences are LNHDA and SQIVND (reference sequence). The CDR3 totals 15 residues. The chain's CDR3 is CASSTHATGAGGAFF. As DNA, the CDR3 is TGTGCCAGTAGTACCCACGCCACAGGGGCGGGTGGAGCTTTCTTT.

The gene calls are TRBV11-2 and TRBJ1-1; unclear D gene. CDR3 length equals 14 residues. The V end lost 4 bases, the J end lost 0 bases, and 9 bases lay between the germline ends. The germline CDR1 and CDR2 sequences are SGHAT and FQNNGV. The CDR3 nucleotides read TGTGCCAGCAGCTCCCCGGGCGTGAACACTGAAGCTTTCTTT. Translation: CASSSPGVNTEAFF.

This clone was seen a single time. The chain has TRBV28 and TRBJ2-1; D is unclear. This CDR3 has 11 amino acids. In germline, CDR1 is MDHEN, CDR2 SYDVKM. Between the trimmed V and J ends, which lost 6 bases and 4 bases, there was a span of 4 bases. CDR3 in DNA: TGTGCCAGCAGCGTTTACAATGAGCAGTTCTTC. Translating gives CASSVYNEQFF.

The genes are TRBV28 and TRBJ1-5; D uncertain. The CDR3 loop spans 14 amino acids. Germline V lookup: CDR1 MDHEN, CDR2 SYDVKM. The V and J ends lost 1 base and 6 bases respectively, with 10 bases between them. The CDR3 region has the DNA TGTGCCAGCAGTTTATTAGGGTTCGTTCAGCCCCAGCATTTT. Translated: CASSLLGFVQPQHF.

The chain employs TRBV7-2 and TRBJ2-7; D is unresolved. This CDR3 has 14 amino acids. Germline CDR1 reads SGHTA; CDR2 reads FQGNSA. Trimming shortened V by 1 base and J by 3 bases, and 10 bases separated the two germline ends. The chain's CDR3 is CASSLGADYYEQYF. For the CDR3, the DNA is TGTGCCAGCAGCTTAGGGGCCGATTACTACGAGCAGTACTTC.

The V call is TRBV6-1, the J call TRBJ2-1; D possibly corresponds to TRBD1 (6 bases). Germline lookup yields CDR1 MNHNS and CDR2 SASEGT. Trimming removed 3 bases at V and 3 bases at J, with 9 bases between. The CDR3 covers 14 residues. The CDR3 coding sequence is TGTGCCAGCAGTGAGGACAGCTTCTACAATGAGCAGTTCTTC. Translation: CASSEDSFYNEQFF.

The chain links TRBV27 to TRBJ2-7; 7 bases are a match to TRBD2. J was trimmed by 4 bases and V by 6 bases; bases with no gene match: 15. The CDR3 length is 16 residues. CDR1 and CDR2 (germline): MNHEY, SMNVEV (reference sequence). DNA of the CDR3: TGTGCCAGCAGAGTAGGGTGGGCGGGAGATTATTACGAGCAGTACTTC. Protein: CASRVGWAGDYYEQYF.

The V gene is TRBV29-1, the J gene TRBJ2-1, with D maybe TRBD2 (5 bases). The CDR3 totals 16 residues. V was cut by 4 bases and J by 8 bases, with 24 bases left in between. CDR1 and CDR2 (germline): SQVTM, ANQGSEA. CDR3 residues: CSVVESRRKMTYEQFF. CDR3 sequence (DNA): TGCAGCGTTGTGGAATCAAGGAGGAAGATGACCTATGAGCAGTTCTTC.

The chain joins TRBV28 to TRBJ1-4; D gene ambiguous. The V gene's germline CDR1 is MDHEN and CDR2 SYDVKM. This CDR3 region has 15 residues. Trimming stripped 6 bases from V and 5 bases from J, with 16 bases between. The CDR3 region has the DNA TGTGCCAGCAGCCCAGAGGACGGATCCAATGAAAAACTGTTTTTT. It encodes CASSPEDGSNEKLFF.

The chain combines TRBV19 with TRBJ2-1; the D gene is possibly TRBD1 (5 bases). Germline CDR1 is LNHDA and CDR2 is SQIVND (reference sequence). The V end was cut by 1 base, the J end by 0 bases, with 7 bases between. This CDR3 is 15 amino acids long. CDR3 nucleotide sequence: TGTGCCAGTAGTATAGGGGGCTACTCCTACAATGAGCAGTTCTTC. Translated, it gives CASSIGGYSYNEQFF.

The V gene is TRBV5-6, the J gene TRBJ2-5; 9 nucleotides match TRBD1. Germline assignment: CDR1 SGHDT and CDR2 YYEEEE. J was trimmed by 7 bases and V by 2 bases; bases with no gene match: 9. The CDR3 has 15 residues. CDR3 bases: TGTGCCAGCAGCTTTGGGACAGGGTTCCCCGGGACCCAGTACTTC. Its protein is CASSFGTGFPGTQYF.

V usage is TRBV5-6 and J usage is TRBJ1-2, with D hard to call. CDR1 and CDR2 from the germline V gene are SGHDT and YYEEEE. The CDR3 consists of 15 residues. Trimming shortened V by 5 bases and J by 8 bases, and 22 bases separated the two germline ends. Written as DNA, the CDR3 is TGTGCCAGCAGTTCTGAGGTATTCCACCGGCACGGCTACACCTTC. Protein sequence: CASSSEVFHRHGYTF.